This T cell receptor (beta chain) was captured in a study of control samples from healthy donors and cancer patients. This clone was observed a single time. The V end was cut by 3 bases, the J end by 0 bases, with 9 bases between. The germline gives CDR1 SGHRS, CDR2 YFSETQ. The CDR3 loop spans 15 amino acids. This table comes from immunoSEQ multiplex PCR, and its TCRdb copy is limited to in-frame clones, with some not included. The profile shows about 160,000 clones, 80% to 95% of them singletons. This TCR came from a man aged 18 to 29 in good health. Input material: blood. The rearrangement uses TRBV5-1 and TRBJ2-2; TRBD1 might be the D (6 bases). This CDR3 reads CASSSGTPNTGELFF. The CDR3 region has the DNA TGCGCCAGCAGCTCGGGGACACCGAACACCGGGGAGCTGTTTTTT.